Shown below are 6 T cell receptor beta chains from a single sample sequenced in a study of shared clonotypes between healthy human individuals. TCRdb keeps only in-frame clones here, not all; method: immunoSEQ multiplex PCR. The sample contains about 2 million clones, approximately 95% of which appear only once. Sequenced material: naive CD4+ T cells sorted from blood. The subset is: CD45RA+ positively selected. These receptors were collected from a man younger than 35 in good health.

The chain has TRBV6-7 and TRBJ1-3, with TRBD1 matching over 8 bases. TRBV6-7 has ORF status, its function being uncertain. After removal of 5 bases from V and 2 bases from J, the junction contained 5 bases not matched to a gene. The length of the CDR3 is 15 residues. In DNA form, the CDR3 reads TGTGCCAGCAGTCGTCTCAGGGGGCCTGGAAACACCATATATTTT. Translated, it gives CASSRLRGPGNTIYF.

This chain joins TRBV2 and TRBJ2-7, with D perhaps being TRBD1 or TRBD2 (5 bases each). The ends were cut back, 8 bases at V and 4 bases at J, with 12 bases in the middle. CDR1 and CDR2 (germline): SNHLY, FYNNEI. This CDR3 has 12 amino acids. The CDR3 is CASQGTGYEQYF. The CDR3 bases are TGTGCCAGCCAAGGGACGGGGTACGAGCAGTACTTC.

This clone is a singleton in its sample. V usage is TRBV5-1 and J usage is TRBJ2-4; possibly TRBD2 for D (5 bases). The V end was cut by 4 bases, the J end by 2 bases, with 10 bases between. CDR1 SGHRS and CDR2 YFSETQ come from the germline V gene. CDR3 length equals 14 residues. CDR3 in amino acids: CASSLEVSKNIQYF. In DNA form, the CDR3 reads TGCGCCAGCAGCCTGGAGGTGTCCAAAAACATTCAGTACTTC.

The chain uses TRBV5-4 and TRBJ1-2; no clear D. Germline-derived CDR1 and CDR2 are SGHNT and YYREEE (reference sequence). Deletions cut 4 bases from V and 2 bases from J, with 15 bases between. The CDR3 runs 15 residues. The CDR3 coding sequence is TGTGCCAGCAGCCCATCAACCGGGCTAAACTATGGCTACACCTTC. Residues: CASSPSTGLNYGYTF. The whole variable domain, remainder taken from reference TRBV5-4 and TRBJ1-2, is ETGVTQSPTHLIKTRGQQVTLRCSSQSGHNTVSWYQQALGQGPQFIFQYYREEENGRGNFPPRFSGLQFPNYSSELNVNALELDDSALYLCASSPSTGLNYGYTFGSGTRLTVV.

The chain combines TRBV20-1 with TRBJ2-7, with D maybe TRBD2 (5 bases). V dropped 4 bases and J dropped 6 bases, with 10 bases sitting between them. The CDR3 runs to 11 residues. From germline, CDR1 is DFQATT and CDR2 SNEGSKA (reference sequence). The CDR3 protein is CSAKEVSEQYF. DNA for the CDR3: TGCAGTGCTAAGGAGGTGAGCGAGCAGTACTTC.

This clone was detected only once. The gene calls are TRBV5-6 and TRBJ2-3; 10 nucleotides line up with TRBD1. Germline trimming cut 4 bases from V and 4 bases from J; bases unmatched to any gene: 6. Germline CDR1 SGHDT, CDR2 YYEEEE. The CDR3 runs to 15 residues. CDR3 region: CASSLDRGRADTQYF. Here the CDR3 DNA reads TGTGCCAGCAGCCTAGACAGGGGGCGCGCAGATACGCAGTATTTT. The full variable domain, in which reference TRBV5-6 and TRBJ2-3 provide the parts outside the CDR3, is DAGVTQSPTHLIKTRGQQVTLRCSPKSGHDTVSWYQQALGQGPQFIFQYYEEEERQRGNFPDRFSGHQFPNYSSELNVNALLLGDSALYLCASSLDRGRADTQYFGPGTRLTVL.